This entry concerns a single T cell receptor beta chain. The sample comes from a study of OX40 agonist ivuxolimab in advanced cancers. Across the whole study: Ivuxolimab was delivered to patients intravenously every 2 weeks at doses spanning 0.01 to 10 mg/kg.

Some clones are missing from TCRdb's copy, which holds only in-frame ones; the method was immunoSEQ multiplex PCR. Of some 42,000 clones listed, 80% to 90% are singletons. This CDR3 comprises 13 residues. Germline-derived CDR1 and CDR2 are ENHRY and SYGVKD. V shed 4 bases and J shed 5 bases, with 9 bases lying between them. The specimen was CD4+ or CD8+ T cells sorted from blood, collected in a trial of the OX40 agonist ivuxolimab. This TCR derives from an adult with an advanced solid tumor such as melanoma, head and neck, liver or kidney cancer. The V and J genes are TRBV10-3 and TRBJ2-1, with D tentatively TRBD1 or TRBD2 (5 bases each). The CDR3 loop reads CAISARGDNEQFF. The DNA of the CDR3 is TGTGCCATCAGTGCGAGGGGCGACAATGAGCAGTTCTTC.